A selection of T cell receptor beta chains follows, all from one sample in a study of T cells in Graves' hyperthyroidism and ophthalmopathy. TCRdb independently ran MiXCR on the multiplex PCR reads; one entry per CDR3 protein. The table has approximately 600,000 distinct CDR3 sequences, about 14% seen once; the top ten hold roughly 4.3%. Sequencing was done on a sample of blood. These receptors all come from a woman in her thirties or forties with Graves' ophthalmopathy. The CDR3 runs from the conserved cysteine through the conserved F or W. A D gene is named only where the DNA matches it firmly. Clone size, where shown, is once, few, many, or a class for clones that have expanded.

abundance: many
v_gene: TRBV7-6
j_gene: TRBJ2-7
d_gene: TRBD1
CDR3aa: CASSFGTGATYEQYF
CDR3nt: TGTGCCAGCAGCTTTGGGACAGGGGCTACCTACGAGCAGTACTTC

abundance: many
v_gene: TRBV6-1
j_gene: TRBJ2-3
d_gene: TRBD2
CDR3aa: CASLRSTSGFTDTQYF
CDR3nt: TGTGCCAGCTTGAGGTCGACTAGCGGATTCACAGATACGCAGTATTTT

abundance: many
v_gene: TRBV28
j_gene: TRBJ1-2
d_gene: TRBD1
CDR3aa: CASSPPGQGLANYGYTF
CDR3nt: TGTGCCAGCAGTCCTCCGGGACAGGGGTTGGCGAACTATGGCTACACCTTC

abundance: few
v_gene: TRBV3-1
j_gene: TRBJ1-2
d_gene: TRBD1
CDR3aa: CASSQETGAAFDYGYTF
CDR3nt: TGTGCCAGCAGCCAAGAAACAGGGGCAGCATTCGACTATGGCTACACCTTC

abundance: .
v_gene: TRBV27
j_gene: TRBJ1-1
d_gene: .
CDR3aa: CAPGQGRGAFF
CDR3nt: TGTGCCCCCGGGCAGGGAAGAGGAGCTTTCTTT

abundance: many
v_gene: TRBV15
j_gene: TRBJ2-7
d_gene: .
CDR3aa: CATSRDMITSYEQYF
CDR3nt: TGTGCCACCAGCAGAGACATGATCACCTCCTACGAGCAGTACTTC

abundance: many
v_gene: TRBV6-1
j_gene: TRBJ2-7
d_gene: TRBD2
CDR3aa: CASQLSGLAGGYEQYF
CDR3nt: TGTGCCAGCCAACTCTCCGGACTAGCGGGAGGTTACGAGCAGTACTTC

abundance: many
v_gene: TRBV20-1
j_gene: TRBJ2-5
d_gene: .
CDR3aa: CSALPNQETQYF
CDR3nt: TGCAGTGCCCTCCCGAACCAAGAGACCCAGTACTTC

abundance: many
v_gene: TRBV19
j_gene: TRBJ2-7
d_gene: TRBD2
CDR3aa: CASSILGGGTYEQYF
CDR3nt: TGTGCCAGTAGTATTCTGGGCGGGGGAACCTACGAGCAGTACTTC

abundance: few
v_gene: TRBV29-1
j_gene: TRBJ2-2
d_gene: .
CDR3aa: CSVDRGGTGELFF
CDR3nt: TGCAGCGTTGACAGGGGCGGCACCGGGGAGCTGTTTTTT

abundance: many
v_gene: TRBV7-2
j_gene: TRBJ2-7
d_gene: TRBD2
CDR3aa: CASSLGVAGAYEQYF
CDR3nt: TGTGCCAGCAGCTTAGGGGTAGCGGGAGCGTACGAGCAGTACTTC

abundance: .
v_gene: TRBV29-1
j_gene: TRBJ1-1
d_gene: TRBD1
CDR3aa: CSVEEDREGEAFF
CDR3nt: TGCAGCGTTGAAGAGGACAGGGAGGGTGAAGCTTTCTTT

abundance: many
v_gene: TRBV6-1
j_gene: TRBJ1-1
d_gene: TRBD1
CDR3aa: CASSKTQGISGGTEAFF
CDR3nt: TGTGCCAGCAGCAAAACACAGGGGATCTCTGGCGGCACTGAAGCTTTCTTT

abundance: many
v_gene: TRBV12-3/TRBV12-4
j_gene: TRBJ1-5
d_gene: .
CDR3aa: CASSLKAGADSNQPQHF
CDR3nt: TGTGCCAGCAGTTTAAAGGCAGGGGCAGACAGCAATCAGCCCCAGCATTTT

abundance: many
v_gene: TRBV5-1
j_gene: TRBJ2-7
d_gene: .
CDR3aa: CASSLGVGHEQYF
CDR3nt: TGCGCCAGCAGCTTGGGTGTTGGGCACGAGCAGTACTTC

abundance: few
v_gene: TRBV6-1
j_gene: TRBJ2-5
d_gene: TRBD2
CDR3aa: CASRKTSGKGTQYF
CDR3nt: TGTGCCAGCAGAAAGACTAGCGGGAAGGGGACCCAGTACTTC

abundance: .
v_gene: TRBV4-2
j_gene: TRBJ1-2
d_gene: .
CDR3aa: CASSQEYRTANYGYTF
CDR3nt: TGTGCCAGCAGCCAGGAATATAGAACAGCTAACTATGGCTACACCTTC

abundance: few
v_gene: TRBV11-2
j_gene: TRBJ2-5
d_gene: .
CDR3aa: CASNEAGGTQYF
CDR3nt: TGTGCCAGCAACGAAGCCGGGGGGACCCAGTACTTC

abundance: many
v_gene: TRBV28
j_gene: TRBJ2-4
d_gene: .
CDR3aa: CASIELTSNIQYF
CDR3nt: TGTGCCAGCATTGAACTGACGTCCAACATTCAGTACTTC

abundance: few
v_gene: TRBV20-1
j_gene: TRBJ1-1
d_gene: .
CDR3aa: CSAAVGGPIENTEAFF
CDR3nt: TGCAGTGCTGCGGTGGGAGGGCCAATTGAGAACACTGAAGCTTTCTTT

abundance: .
v_gene: TRBV9
j_gene: TRBJ2-5
d_gene: .
CDR3aa: CASSVVGGTRETQYF
CDR3nt: TGTGCCAGCAGCGTAGTGGGGGGAACTAGAGAGACCCAGTACTTC

abundance: few
v_gene: TRBV5-1
j_gene: TRBJ1-1
d_gene: TRBD1
CDR3aa: CASSSRTGGTEAFF
CDR3nt: TGCGCCAGCAGCTCAAGGACAGGGGGAACTGAAGCTTTCTTT

abundance: .
v_gene: TRBV20-1
j_gene: TRBJ2-7
d_gene: .
CDR3aa: CSARRDIDEQYF
CDR3nt: TGCAGTGCTAGACGCGACATCGACGAGCAGTACTTC

abundance: many
v_gene: TRBV28
j_gene: TRBJ1-6
d_gene: TRBD1
CDR3aa: CASSLKKGALGNSPLHF
CDR3nt: TGTGCCAGCAGTTTGAAAAAGGGGGCCCTTGGTAATTCACCCCTCCACTTT

abundance: many
v_gene: TRBV12-3/TRBV12-4
j_gene: TRBJ1-5
d_gene: .
CDR3aa: CASSFRGGQPQHF
CDR3nt: TGTGCCAGCAGTTTTAGGGGAGGTCAGCCCCAGCATTTT

abundance: many
v_gene: TRBV24-1
j_gene: TRBJ1-1
d_gene: TRBD1
CDR3aa: CATSDLPGQGNTEAFF
CDR3nt: TGTGCCACCAGTGATCTACCGGGACAGGGAAACACTGAAGCTTTCTTT

abundance: many
v_gene: TRBV28
j_gene: TRBJ2-2
d_gene: TRBD2
CDR3aa: CASSPPGLAPGELFF
CDR3nt: TGTGCCAGCAGTCCCCCGGGACTAGCCCCCGGGGAGCTGTTTTTT

abundance: many
v_gene: TRBV29-1
j_gene: TRBJ2-5
d_gene: .
CDR3aa: CSVRLSPTRQETQYF
CDR3nt: TGCAGCGTTAGGCTCTCCCCGACTCGACAAGAGACCCAGTACTTC

abundance: many
v_gene: TRBV20-1
j_gene: TRBJ2-5
d_gene: .
CDR3aa: CSAPDWAGAQYF
CDR3nt: TGCAGTGCCCCCGACTGGGCCGGGGCCCAGTACTTC

abundance: .
v_gene: TRBV12-3/TRBV12-4
j_gene: TRBJ2-2
d_gene: TRBD2
CDR3aa: CASSLAGGTKSGELFF
CDR3nt: TGTGCCAGCAGCCTAGCGGGAGGGACAAAAAGCGGGGAGCTGTTTTTT

abundance: many
v_gene: TRBV10-3
j_gene: TRBJ2-7
d_gene: .
CDR3aa: CAINHRERGEQYF
CDR3nt: TGTGCCATCAATCACAGGGAAAGGGGCGAGCAGTACTTC

abundance: .
v_gene: TRBV30
j_gene: TRBJ1-5
d_gene: .
CDR3aa: CAWSGEYSNQPQHF
CDR3nt: TGTGCCTGGAGTGGGGAGTATAGCAATCAGCCCCAGCATTTT

abundance: .
v_gene: TRBV19
j_gene: TRBJ1-2
d_gene: TRBD1
CDR3aa: CASSIPTGYGYTF
CDR3nt: TGTGCCAGTAGTATCCCGACAGGGTATGGCTACACCTTC